This T cell receptor (beta chain) is from a study of identical twins. One entry per CDR3 protein results from TCRdb running MiXCR on the 5' RACE reads. The sample holds around 450,000 distinct CDR3 sequences, approximately 15% seen once. The V gene lost 6 bases and the J gene lost 10 bases, with 16 bases spanning the gap. Germline V CDR1 and CDR2: MNHNS, SASEGT. The CDR3 sequence is 13 residues long. The data also belong to a second study, concerning yellow fever vaccine responses in identical twins.

The chain employs TRBV6-1 and TRBJ2-1; possibly TRBD1 for D (5 bases). The sequencing input was CD4+ T cells sorted from blood. The receptor was derived from a woman younger than 30 in good health. This chain's CDR3 is CASRSLRVGEQFF. The CDR3 DNA reads as TGTGCCAGCAGAAGCCTCAGGGTTGGCGAGCAGTTCTTC.